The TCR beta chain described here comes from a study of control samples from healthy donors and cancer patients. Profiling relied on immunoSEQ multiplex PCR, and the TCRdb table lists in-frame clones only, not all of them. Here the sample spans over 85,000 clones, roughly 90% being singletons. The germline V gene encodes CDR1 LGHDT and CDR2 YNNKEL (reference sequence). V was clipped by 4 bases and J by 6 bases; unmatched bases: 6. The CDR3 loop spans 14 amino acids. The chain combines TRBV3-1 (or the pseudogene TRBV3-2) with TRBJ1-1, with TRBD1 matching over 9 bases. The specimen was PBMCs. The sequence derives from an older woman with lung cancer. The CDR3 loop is CASSLGTGNAEAFF. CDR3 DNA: TGTGCCAGCAGCCTAGGGACAGGGAATGCTGAAGCTTTCTTT.